Each of the 3 T cell receptor beta chains below was sequenced from the same sample in a study of T cells in Graves' hyperthyroidism and ophthalmopathy. From RNA transcripts, TCR beta CDR3 regions were amplified. The HTBI primer set drove a first-round RT-PCR of the TCR CDR3. TCRdb reanalysed the multiplex PCR reads using MiXCR and keeps one entry per CDR3 protein. The table shows about 840,000 distinct CDR3 sequences, with over 35% occurring only once. Sequencing input: blood. The receptor set was obtained from a man between 18 and 29 years old with Graves' hyperthyroidism.

The chain employs TRBV5-4 and TRBJ2-5; D remains unclear. The CDR3 sequence is 14 residues long. Germline V lookup: CDR1 SGHNT, CDR2 YYREEE (reference sequence). Trimming pared 4 bases from V and 3 bases from J, leaving 13 bases between. For the CDR3, the DNA is TGTGCCAGCAGCAAAGGATTCACCGAAGAGACCCAGTACTTC. Residues: CASSKGFTEETQYF.

This clonotype was counted only a few times. The rearrangement uses TRBV7-3 and TRBJ2-2; weak D call: TRBD2 (6 bases). The CDR3 runs 18 residues. The germline V gene has CDR1 SGHTA and CDR2 FQGTGA. V lost 0 bases and J lost 7, with 21 bases in between. CDR3 bases: TGTGCCAGCAGCTTAACACGGAGGGATGGAGGGTTTGGCGGGGAGCTGTTTTTT. Amino acid sequence: CASSLTRRDGGFGGELFF.

The chain links TRBV2 to TRBJ1-6, with D maybe TRBD1 (6 bases). This CDR3 is 16 amino acids long. The V end lost 6 bases, the J end lost 0 bases, and 12 bases lay between the germline ends. Germline lookup yields CDR1 SNHLY and CDR2 FYNNEI. CDR3 amino acids: CASRQGSASYNSPLHF. CDR3 DNA sequence: TGTGCCAGCAGACAGGGTTCGGCCTCCTATAATTCACCCCTCCACTTT.